This T cell receptor beta chain is drawn from a study of molecular identifiers for immune sequencing clone quantification. The wider study: Replicates partitioned RNA from approximately 20,000 or 100,000 naive CD8 cells into five parts, sequencing four.

V gave up 7 bases and J gave up 3 bases; unmatched junction bases: 10. From germline, CDR1 is MNHEY and CDR2 SMNVEV (reference sequence). The CDR3 is 16 amino acids. Methods described previously were used for bulk TCR libraries, and listed TCR primers were applied. Each CDR3 protein is one row after TCRdb ran MiXCR on the PCR reads. The table includes some 580,000 distinct CDR3 sequences, about 25% detected once. Sequencing input: naive CD8+ T cells from blood, with Jurkat cell RNA spiked in. Stated subset: FACS-sorted CD8+CD4-CCR7+CD45RA+ naive T cells. This receptor was identified in a human donor in good health. Some libraries in this study had Jurkat cell RNA spiked in. The J gene is TRBJ2-1, the V gene TRBV27; 9 nucleotides align to TRBD1. The CDR3 coding sequence is TGTGCCAGCAAGAAAATACAGGGGGCCGTCTACAATGAGCAGTTCTTC. Protein: CASKKIQGAVYNEQFF.